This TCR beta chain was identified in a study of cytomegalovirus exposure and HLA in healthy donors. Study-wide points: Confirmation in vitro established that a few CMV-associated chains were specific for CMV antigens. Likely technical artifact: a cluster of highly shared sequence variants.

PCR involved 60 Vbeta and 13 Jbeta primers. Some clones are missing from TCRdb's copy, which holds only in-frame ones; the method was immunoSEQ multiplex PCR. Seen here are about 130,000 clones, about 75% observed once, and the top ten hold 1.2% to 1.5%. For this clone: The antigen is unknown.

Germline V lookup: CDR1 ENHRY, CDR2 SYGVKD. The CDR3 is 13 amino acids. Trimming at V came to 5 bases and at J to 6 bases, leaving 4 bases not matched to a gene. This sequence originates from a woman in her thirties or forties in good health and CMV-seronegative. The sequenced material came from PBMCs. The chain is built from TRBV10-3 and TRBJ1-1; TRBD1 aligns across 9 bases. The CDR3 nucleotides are TGTGCCATCAGTAGAACAGGGGGCCCTGAAGCTTTCTTT. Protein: CAISRTGGPEAFF.